This T cell receptor beta chain was identified during a study of tumor and adjacent non-tumor tissue in lung cancer (dated by TCRdb to the late 2010s). With regard to the full study: By cancer type, the cohort comprised eleven to twelve adenocarcinoma patients, 2 squamous cell carcinoma patients and 1 small cell lung cancer patient. Bulk TCRbeta repertoires were compared between lung tumor tissue and matched distant non-tumor lung tissue obtained from 15 or so lung cancer patients. A total of some 130,000,000 productive TCRbeta reads were generated by sequencing, corresponding to an average of roughly 4.1 million reads per sample. Among the approximately 15 patients, ages ranged from about 31 to 76 years, approximately ten were men and 5 were women, and disease was TNM stage I to III. For each patient, one tumor sample and one normal lung sample were taken, giving around 31 paired specimens that underwent TCRbeta CDR3 sequencing.

Notes on this clonotype: This clone's antigen is unknown. At one end the junction does not follow the germline gene, possibly because of a read error.

RNA was extracted from bulk unsorted tissue and checked for quality with a NanoDrop ND-1000 and an Agilent 2100. Normal lung samples were distant non-tumor tissue taken more than 3 cm from the tumor edge. Donors were newly diagnosed lung cancer patients admitted for thoracic surgery in China between August and November 2014, without prior chemotherapy. Patients who had received previous radiotherapy or chemotherapy, or who had another concurrent cancer, were excluded from the study. Surgical tissue pieces of roughly 1-2.2 cm3 were preserved in RNAlater solution and were kept at -80 degrees C until use. The library was built by means of multiplex PCR. Instrument used: Illumina HiSeq 2500. Following protocols modified from ARM-PCR, the researchers constructed TCRbeta libraries through three rounds of nested PCR with primers (Table S4). PCR products of 200-500 bp were gel-excised and purified with the QIAquick gel extraction kit before sequencing. As for the authors' bioinformatics: Trimmomatic was used to clean the reads, FLASH merged the cleaned reads into complete CDR3 sequences, and MiTCR assigned the sequences to V(D)J germline segments. VDJtools was used to compute clonal diversity as the inverse Simpson's index. A read counted as productive if the sequence was in-frame and lacked a premature stop codon. TCRdb ran its own pipeline on the public reads, namely fastp trimming at Q25 and MiXCR clone calling, and kept in-frame beta chains. Merged by CDR3 protein, the rows form single entries marked with the most common genes and DNA. These V and J calls derive from TCRdb rather than the authors' analysis. For this sample the table gives fewer than 45,000 distinct CDR3 sequences, of which roughly 60% were detected only once. Of the sample, 19% is held by the ten largest clones.

On the study overall, not on this receptor specifically: Tumor tissue showed significantly greater TCR diversity (inverse Simpson) than normal lung tissue (about 410 vs 180, P = 0.0075, Mann-Whitney U test). The methods do not name the sequencing platform or mention unique molecular identifiers. TCR diversity was significantly higher in younger patients, and greater tumor TCR diversity was associated with shorter overall survival and shorter disease-free survival. With only roughly 14 patients in the cohort, the authors noted that larger samples and more detailed clinical data are needed. In normal lung, the top 100 clones accounted for a significantly larger cumulative share of the repertoire than in tumor tissue. Peripheral blood was not sequenced, so blood TCRbeta repertoires were not examined in the lung cancer patients of the study.

The CDR3 goes from the cysteine to the phenylalanine over 14 residues. The retained sequence is limited to the CDR3, 42 bases, with the frame set at the first base. This receptor was taken from a woman aged 40 to 55 with non-small cell lung cancer. Sequencing was done on a sample of distant non-tumor lung tissue. The chain is encoded by TRBV12-3 or TRBV12-4 joined to TRBJ1-1; a confident D gene designation cannot be given. The CDR3 sequence is CASSSLTGNTEAFF. The bases read TGTGCCAGTAGTTCATTGACCGGGAACACTGAAGCTTTCTTT.